This T cell receptor (beta chain) was recovered during a study of blood T cell repertoires in COVID-19 (dated by TCRdb to 2019 to 2021). In terms of the full investigation: The collaborator samples originated in the United States, Italy and Spain and spanned the acute and convalescent phases of COVID-19. Where HLA class I and class II types were available, the types were taken from metadata supplied by the sample provider, not from assay-based typing. Nearly every sample came with metadata listing a de-identified subject ID, COVID-19 status, age in years and sex. The dataset comprised deeply sampled blood TCRbeta repertoires from subjects exposed to, actively infected with, or recovered from COVID-19. The prospective study material was composed of cDNA or gDNA derived from T cells, B-cell-depleted T cells, or PBMCs. The repertoires were made available in a free public database intended to serve as a resource for research on the immune response to SARS-CoV-2. Samples came from the ongoing ImmuneRACE study (first 160 participants) plus 1,254 subjects from 6 global collaborators.

Collaborating institutions collected whole blood in K2EDTA tubes following their own protocols. For TCRbeta analysis, collaborator samples were shipped as frozen whole blood, as isolated PBMCs, or as DNA extracted from either sample type. In the case of this clone: It has no known antigen specificity. Base-call qualities are not available, and no considerably larger clone is one nucleotide away.

TCRbeta CDR3 regions were amplified from genomic DNA by means of the immunoSEQ Assay, a bias-controlled multiplex PCR. Turning to the authors' computational methods: The number of nucleated cells in each sample was estimated from the amplification of reference gene primers within the assay. To quantify the absolute abundance of each unique TCRbeta CDR3 rearrangement, sequence reads were collapsed and filtered. For each sample, productive Simpson clonality was calculated as the square root of Simpson's diversity index over productive rearrangements. TCRdb holds this immuneACCESS table with in-frame rearrangements only. Some clones are missing; in checked studies, unresolved V genes explain under half, and the rest has no known cause. From that table come the V and J calls and clone size; the DNA was used to work out D and trimming. The sample table holds roughly 100,000 clones, of which 88% were seen once. 3% to 3.5% of the sample lies in the top ten.

At the junction V is shortened by 0 bases and J by 2 bases, with 20 bases in between. The CDR3 contains 18 residues, cysteine and phenylalanine counted. The only DNA kept is the CDR3, 54 bases in frame from the first base. The germline V gene encodes CDR1 MGHRA and CDR2 YSYEKL. What the research found in general, with its limitations: The amount of clinical and demographic metadata varied by source and participant and was provided uncurated.

Sequencing was carried out using peripheral blood. This TCR was recovered from a human donor in a cohort sampled during active COVID-19. The V and J genes are TRBV4-1 and TRBJ2-7; possibly the D gene is TRBD2, per 6 matching bases. The CDR3 here reads CASSQETSWGSGTYEQYF. The sequence in DNA is TGCGCCAGCAGCCAAGAGACGTCATGGGGTAGCGGCACCTACGAGCAGTACTTC.